These 28 T cell receptor beta chains were sequenced from one sample in a study of T cell repertoires in cytomegalovirus infection. TCRdb itself ran the reads through MiXCR, one entry per CDR3 protein. The repertoire has roughly 990,000 distinct CDR3 sequences, 31% of them found once; the top ten carry 13%. No antigens are known for them. Source: cultured CD8+ T cells from PBMCs, taken from culture after CMV antigen stimulation. The receptors shown here come from a human donor in good health (CMV status not recorded). Some clones in this sample may be carry-over from other donors' samples.

This clonotype was observed a few times. CDR3 nucleotide sequence: TGTGCCAGCAGTTTGGGTGGGGCCGACAACACCATATATTTT. This encodes CASSLGGADNTIYF. The rearrangement joins TRBV12-3 or TRBV12-4 to TRBJ1-3; D may be TRBD1 (5 bases). The CDR3 extends over 14 amino acids. V lost 3 bases and J 7 bases, leaving 13 bases between the germline ends.

DNA of the CDR3: TGTGCCAGCACCTACCGCCGGAGCCGGGTCGATGAGCAGTTCTTC. The encoded protein is CASTYRRSRVDEQFF. This chain connects TRBV28 to TRBJ2-1; D gene ambiguous. Germline V gene lookup returns CDR1 MDHEN and CDR2 SYDVKM. The CDR3 is 15 residues long. V dropped 7 bases and J dropped 8 bases, with 21 bases sitting between them. Based on the CDR3 plus reference TRBV28 and TRBJ2-1, the full variable domain is DVKVTQSSRYLVKRTGEKVFLECVQDMDHENMFWYRQDPGLGLRLIYFSYDVKMKEKGDIPEGYSVSREKKERFSLILESASTNQTSMYLCASTYRRSRVDEQFFGPGTRLTVL.

The rearrangement uses TRBV20-1 and TRBJ2-3, with 9 bases fitting TRBD2. The CDR3 sequence is 16 residues long. V shed 3 bases and J 2 bases; nucleotides not matched to a gene: 9. The germline V gene encodes CDR1 DFQATT and CDR2 SNEGSKA (reference sequence). CDR3 DNA: TGCAGTGCTAGGGACCGGCGGGGGGGCAACACAGATACGCAGTATTTT. It encodes CSARDRRGGNTDTQYF.

V and J are TRBV7-9 and TRBJ1-1; D gene unclear. Between the trimmed V and J ends, which lost 2 bases and 6 bases, there was a span of 10 bases. Germline V gene sequence: CDR1 SEHNR, CDR2 FQNEAQ (reference sequence). The CDR3 is 13 residues long. The CDR3 protein is CASSLYRESEAFF. In nucleotides, the CDR3 is TGTGCCAGCAGCTTATATAGGGAGTCTGAAGCTTTCTTT.

Comment on this clonotype: In this CDR3 the conserved last residue, phenylalanine or tryptophan, is missing, so a read error is likely. The CDR3 region is CASSILPSGGRNEQFS. CDR3 nucleotides: TGTGCCAGCAGTATCCTACCTAGCGGGGGGCGCAATGAGCAGTTCTCC. The chain joins TRBV6-6 to TRBJ2-1, with 11 positions matching TRBD2. In germline, CDR1 is MNHNY, CDR2 SVGAGI (reference sequence). CDR3 size: 16 residues. V dropped 5 bases and J dropped 6; count of bases not matched to a gene: 9.

This clonotype was observed a few times. The chain recombines TRBV28 with TRBJ2-6; no reliable D call. CDR3 size: 15 residues. Trimming removed 6 bases at V and 4 bases at J, with 13 bases between. Germline CDR1 MDHEN, CDR2 SYDVKM. The CDR3 nucleotides are TGTGCCAGCAGACATCGGGCATCGGGGGCCAACGTCCTGACTTTC. Protein: CASRHRASGANVLTF.

This clonotype was counted a few times. The chain has TRBV12-3 or TRBV12-4 and TRBJ1-5; 9 bases line up with TRBD1. This CDR3 contains 18 residues. V trimming: 5 bases; J trimming: 5 bases; junction bases outside the gene matches: 16. This chain's CDR3 is CASSHGTGLKGIDQPQHF. CDR3 DNA: TGTGCCAGCAGTCACGGGACAGGGTTGAAGGGCATCGATCAGCCCCAGCATTTT.

To note about this clonotype: The junction departs from the called germline gene at one end, perhaps through a read error. V gene TRBV2 combines with J gene TRBJ2-7, with 8 bases that match TRBD2. Per germline, CDR1 SNHLY and CDR2 FYNNEI. There are 15 residues in the CDR3. This CDR3 reads CVSGSESGGTYEQYF. The CDR3 DNA sequence: TGTGTCAGCGGAAGTGAGAGCGGGGGTACCTACGAGCAGTACTTC.

The chain is built from TRBV6-1 and TRBJ2-5; TRBD2 matches 8 bases. The length of the CDR3 is 17 residues. Per the germline V gene, CDR1 is MNHNS and CDR2 is SASEGT. J gave up 10 bases and V 5 bases, and 21 bases lay outside the gene matches. For the CDR3, the DNA is TGTGCCAGCAGTTATAGCCTGGTTAAACAGCGGGGGATGAGCCAGTACTTC. As protein: CASSYSLVKQRGMSQYF.

The chain combines TRBV6-1 with TRBJ2-1; tentatively, D is TRBD1 or TRBD2 (5 bases each). CDR1 and CDR2 from the germline V gene are MNHNS and SASEGT. CDR3 length equals 14 residues. Between the trimmed V and J ends, which lost 6 bases and 8 bases, there was a span of 17 bases. CDR3 protein: CASRISEGWDEQFF. DNA of the CDR3: TGTGCCAGCAGAATATCAGAGGGGTGGGATGAGCAGTTCTTC.

This clonotype was counted between two and nine times. V gene TRBV7-6 combines with J gene TRBJ2-7, with a tentative D call TRBD2 (6 bases). Trimming cost V 3 bases and J 0 bases, with 12 bases left between them. Germline CDR1 is SGHVS and CDR2 is FNYEAQ. This CDR3 spans 15 amino acids. This CDR3 reads CASSFQGGGSYEQYF. CDR3 nucleotide sequence: TGTGCCAGCAGCTTCCAGGGAGGAGGCTCCTACGAGCAGTACTTC.

The rearrangement joins TRBV4-1 to TRBJ1-6; the D is unclear. The V gene lost 1 base and the J gene lost 6 bases, with 10 bases spanning the gap. The CDR3 totals 15 residues. Looked up from germline, CDR1 is MGHRA and CDR2 is YSYEKL. CDR3 coding DNA: TGCGCCAGCAGCCAAGGCGGGAACGGTAATTCACCCCTCCACTTT. Translation: CASSQGGNGNSPLHF.

J is TRBJ1-4 and V is TRBV6-5; 7 bases fit TRBD1. Germline CDR1 MNHEY, CDR2 SVGAGI. With 8 bases clipped from V and 4 bases from J, the junction kept 7 bases outside the gene matches. This CDR3 is built from 14 residues. The CDR3 loop is CASASGTDNEKLFF. In nucleotides, the CDR3 is TGTGCCAGCGCGTCCGGGACAGATAATGAAAAACTGTTTTTT.

The V and J genes are TRBV6-5 and TRBJ1-5; 8 bases are a match to TRBD1. Trimming cost V 5 bases and J 15 bases; bases outside gene matches: 12. The CDR3 extends over 13 amino acids. The V gene's germline CDR1 is MNHEY and CDR2 SVGAGI. The CDR3 sequence is CASSQPGTGRLHF. The CDR3 nucleotides read TGTGCCAGCAGTCAACCCGGGACAGGCCGGCTGCATTTT.

This clonotype appeared many times. The V and J genes are TRBV7-9 and TRBJ2-1; 11 bases match TRBD1. V shed 5 bases, J shed 2 bases, and the junction held 2 bases outside the gene matches. The CDR3 has 15 residues. Germline assignment: CDR1 SEHNR and CDR2 FQNEAQ (reference sequence). CDR3 in amino acids: CASSRTGGPYNEQFF. The CDR3 DNA reads as TGTGCCAGCAGCAGGACAGGGGGCCCCTACAATGAGCAGTTCTTC.

The rearrangement links TRBV27 to TRBJ2-3; 10 nucleotides match TRBD1. The J segment lost 3 bases and the V segment lost 1 base, leaving 7 bases of the junction unmatched. Germline-derived CDR1 and CDR2 are MNHEY and SMNVEV (reference sequence). This CDR3 is 17 amino acids long. The CDR3 spells CASSLWARTGGTDTQYF. The CDR3 DNA follows: TGTGCCAGCAGTTTATGGGCCAGGACAGGGGGGACAGATACGCAGTATTTT.

The rearrangement links TRBV20-1 to TRBJ1-4; the D is unclear. Germline V gives CDR1 DFQATT, CDR2 SNEGSKA (reference sequence). The CDR3 loop spans 14 amino acids. Trimming removed 3 bases at V and 2 bases at J, with 10 bases between. CDR3 sequence: CSARAPGTNEKLFF. Here the CDR3 DNA reads TGCAGTGCTAGGGCCCCGGGGACTAATGAAAAACTGTTTTTT.

Only a few counts were recorded for this clonotype. V usage is TRBV4-1 and J usage is TRBJ1-2; D possibly corresponds to TRBD1 (5 bases). Per germline, CDR1 MGHRA and CDR2 YSYEKL. V shed 0 bases and J shed 8 bases, with 16 bases lying between them. This CDR3 comprises 15 residues. For the CDR3, the DNA is TGCGCCAGCAGCCAAGATTGGGGGAGAAGAGGGGGCTACACCTTC. It translates to CASSQDWGRRGGYTF.

The rearrangement links TRBV4-3 to TRBJ1-2, with 8 bases fitting TRBD1. The J segment lost 3 bases and the V segment lost 0 bases, leaving 9 bases of the junction unmatched. The CDR3 covers 17 residues. Germline assignment: CDR1 LGHNA and CDR2 YSLEER. The CDR3 DNA reads TGCGCCAGCAGCCAAGATCCCGGACAGGGATCGGACTATGGCTACACCTTC. Residues: CASSQDPGQGSDYGYTF.

The table lists this clonotype with a few counts. The chain employs TRBV12-3 or TRBV12-4 and TRBJ2-2, with 8 positions matching TRBD1. This CDR3 contains 15 residues. V shed 2 bases and J 6 bases; nucleotides not matched to a gene: 5. CDR3 DNA: TGTGCCAGCAGTTTATTCCGCAGGGGGCCCGGGGAGCTGTTTTTT. The encoded protein is CASSLFRRGPGELFF.

The rearrangement joins TRBV28 to TRBJ2-1; TRBD2 agrees at 12 bases. Germline V CDR1 and CDR2: MDHEN, SYDVKM. V lost 4 bases to trimming and J lost 0 bases; unmatched junction nucleotides: 10. The CDR3 is 19 amino acids. CDR3 DNA: TGTGCCAGCAGTTCAACCCGACTAGCGGGGGCTTTCTCCTACAATGAGCAGTTCTTC. Residues: CASSSTRLAGAFSYNEQFF.

CDR3 coding DNA: TGTGCCAGCAGTTTTTTTAGAGGTGGGAATGAAAAACTGTTTTTT. This codes for CASSFFRGGNEKLFF. The chain has TRBV27 and TRBJ1-4, with D unresolved. This CDR3 is 15 amino acids long. CDR1 and CDR2 (germline): MNHEY, SMNVEV (reference sequence). Trimming took off 3 bases at V and 5 bases at J, with 13 bases between the two ends. The complete variable domain, with remaining parts taken from reference TRBV27 and TRBJ1-4, reads EAQVTQNPRYLITVTGKKLTVTCSQNMNHEYMSWYRQDPGLGLRQIYYSMNVEVTDKGDVPEGYKVSRKEKRNFPLILESPSPNQTSLYFCASSFFRGGNEKLFFGSGTQLSVL.

The genes are TRBV5-6 and TRBJ2-5; maybe TRBD2 (7 bases). In germline, CDR1 is SGHDT, CDR2 YYEEEE. CDR3 size: 16 residues. V dropped 4 bases and J dropped 0 bases, with 16 bases sitting between them. The CDR3 region has the DNA TGTGCCAGCAGCGGGGAGGGGGGGGCTCACCAAGAGACCCAGTACTTC. Protein product: CASSGEGGAHQETQYF.

A few counts support this clonotype. V usage is TRBV28 and J usage is TRBJ2-3; TRBD1 aligns across 8 bases. Trimming at V came to 6 bases and at J to 4 bases, leaving 6 bases not matched to a gene. Germline V gives CDR1 MDHEN, CDR2 SYDVKM. The CDR3 is made up of 14 amino acids. The CDR3 nucleotides are TGTGCCAGCAGCTTCGACAGGGGCCCAGATACGCAGTATTTT. This gives the protein CASSFDRGPDTQYF.

A remark on this clonotype: This may come from a read error, since a much larger clone is one base off. The V and J genes are TRBV7-2 and TRBJ2-5, with 7 nucleotides matching TRBD1. In germline, CDR1 is SGHTA, CDR2 FQGNSA. CDR3 size: 15 residues. V lost 4 bases, J lost 3 bases, and 8 bases stayed unmatched. The CDR3 nucleotides read TGTGCCAGCAGCTCTGCGACGGGGACAGAAGAGACCCAGTACTTC. This sequence encodes CASSSATGTEETQYF.

This clonotype was observed a few times. The chain couples TRBV7-9 to TRBJ1-1; no clear D. V was clipped by 6 bases and J by 0 bases, with 8 bases between them. This CDR3 comprises 13 residues. The V gene's germline CDR1 is SEHNR and CDR2 FQNEAQ (reference sequence). The CDR3 reads CASRARMNTEAFF. The CDR3 DNA reads as TGTGCCAGCAGAGCCCGCATGAACACTGAAGCTTTCTTT.

This clonotype came up many times. V gene TRBV12-3 or TRBV12-4 combines with J gene TRBJ2-1, with 12 bases aligning to TRBD2. The CDR3 is 18 residues long. The V gene end was trimmed by 3 bases and the J gene end by 7 bases; junction bases not matched to a gene: 13. The CDR3 DNA reads TGTGCCAGCAGTTTTTGGCTAGCGGGGGGGCAATTAGAGAATGAGCAGTTCTTC. As protein: CASSFWLAGGQLENEQFF.

This clonotype was detected a few times. The genes are TRBV27 and TRBJ2-5; D perhaps matches TRBD2 (5 bases). The CDR3 length is 13 residues. The V and J ends lost 5 bases and 3 bases respectively, with 10 bases between them. From germline, CDR1 is MNHEY and CDR2 SMNVEV (reference sequence). CDR3 sequence reads: CASSPTKEETQYF. The CDR3 DNA is TGTGCCAGCAGTCCGACTAAGGAAGAGACCCAGTACTTC.